The present T cell receptor beta chain was sequenced within a study of spatial heterogeneity in lung cancer. At the level of the study: Each time, sequencing found more beta-chain sequences than alpha-chain sequences.

TCRdb itself ran the 5' RACE reads through MiXCR, one entry per CDR3 protein. This table has tens of thousands of distinct CDR3 sequences, approximately 12% appearing once. Germline V gene lookup returns CDR1 LNHNV and CDR2 YYDKDF (reference sequence). V was clipped by 5 bases and J by 3 bases; unmatched bases: 15. The CDR3 runs to 18 residues. Study results and limitations: More often at tumor resection than at routine follow-up, ubiquitous expanded tumor TCRs were detected in the blood.

This clonotype appeared a few times. Its antigen is still unknown. The time point denotes: sample taken at primary tumor resection. Sequenced material: PBMCs, taken at surgery. The chain combines TRBV15 with TRBJ2-3; 9 bases are a match to TRBD1. The receptor's source is a male donor with early-stage non-small cell lung cancer. This CDR3 is CATSVYGTGKDGTDTQYF. CDR3 nucleotide sequence: TGTGCCACCAGCGTTTACGGGACAGGGAAGGACGGGACAGATACGCAGTATTTT.